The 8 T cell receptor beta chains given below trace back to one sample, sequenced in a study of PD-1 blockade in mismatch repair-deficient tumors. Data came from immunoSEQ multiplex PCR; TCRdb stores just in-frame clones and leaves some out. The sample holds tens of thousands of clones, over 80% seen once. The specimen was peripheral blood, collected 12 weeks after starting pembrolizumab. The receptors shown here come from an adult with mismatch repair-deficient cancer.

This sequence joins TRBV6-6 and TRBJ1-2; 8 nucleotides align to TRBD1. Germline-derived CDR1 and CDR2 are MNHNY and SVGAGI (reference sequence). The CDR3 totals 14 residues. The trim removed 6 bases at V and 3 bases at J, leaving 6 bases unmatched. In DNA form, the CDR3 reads TGTGCCAGCAGCTTGACAGGGGTGTACTATGGCTACACCTTC. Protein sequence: CASSLTGVYYGYTF.

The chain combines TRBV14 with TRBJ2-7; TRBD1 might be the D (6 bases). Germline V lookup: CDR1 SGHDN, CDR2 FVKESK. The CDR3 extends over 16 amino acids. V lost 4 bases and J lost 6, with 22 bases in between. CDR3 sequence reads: CASSPFHDRRMGEQYF. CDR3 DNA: TGTGCCAGCAGCCCCTTCCACGACAGGAGGATGGGCGAGCAGTACTTC.

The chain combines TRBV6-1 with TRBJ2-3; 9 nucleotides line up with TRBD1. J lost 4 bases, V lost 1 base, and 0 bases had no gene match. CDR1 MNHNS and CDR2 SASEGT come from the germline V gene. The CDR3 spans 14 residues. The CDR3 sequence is CASSEGQGADTQYF. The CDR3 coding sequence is TGTGCCAGCAGTGAAGGACAGGGGGCAGATACGCAGTATTTT.

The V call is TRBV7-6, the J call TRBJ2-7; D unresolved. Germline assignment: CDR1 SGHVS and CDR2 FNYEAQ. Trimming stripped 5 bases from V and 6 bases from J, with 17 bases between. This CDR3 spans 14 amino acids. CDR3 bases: TGTGCCAGCAGCCAATCGGGTCTTGGGCGCGAGCAGTACTTC. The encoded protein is CASSQSGLGREQYF.

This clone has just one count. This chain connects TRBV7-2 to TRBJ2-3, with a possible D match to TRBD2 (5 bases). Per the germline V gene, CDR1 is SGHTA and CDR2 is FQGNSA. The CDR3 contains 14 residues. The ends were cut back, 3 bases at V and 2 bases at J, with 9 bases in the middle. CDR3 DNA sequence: TGTGCCAGCAGCTTGGAGGTCCTCACAGATACGCAGTATTTT. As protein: CASSLEVLTDTQYF.

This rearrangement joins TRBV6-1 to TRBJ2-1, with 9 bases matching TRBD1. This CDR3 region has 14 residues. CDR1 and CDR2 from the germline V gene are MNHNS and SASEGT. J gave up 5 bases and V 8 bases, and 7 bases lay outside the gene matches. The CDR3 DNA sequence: TGTGCCAGCCCGGACAGGGGTAATAACAATGAGCAGTTCTTC. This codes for CASPDRGNNNEQFF.

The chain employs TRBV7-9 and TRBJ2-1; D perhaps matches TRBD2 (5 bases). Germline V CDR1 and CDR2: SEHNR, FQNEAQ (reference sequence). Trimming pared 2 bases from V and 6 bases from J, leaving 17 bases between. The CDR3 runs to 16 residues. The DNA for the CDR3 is TGTGCCAGCAGCTTAATGGACTGGGCAATGACCAATGAGCAGTTCTTC. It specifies CASSLMDWAMTNEQFF. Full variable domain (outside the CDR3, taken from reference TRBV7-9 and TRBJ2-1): DTGVSQNPRHKITKRGQNVTFRCDPISEHNRLYWYRQTLGQGPEFLTYFQNEAQLEKSRLLSDRFSAERPKGSFSTLEIQRTEQGDSAMYLCASSLMDWAMTNEQFFGPGTRLTVL.

DNA for the CDR3: TGTGCCAGCAGCGACCGGGACAGGGCGGCCGAGCAGTACTTC. Translating it yields CASSDRDRAAEQYF. This chain joins TRBV5-6 and TRBJ2-7; 9 bases agree with TRBD1. Trimming removed 4 bases from V and 6 bases from J; junction bases left unmatched: 8. Per the germline V gene, CDR1 is SGHDT and CDR2 is YYEEEE. The CDR3 spans 14 residues.